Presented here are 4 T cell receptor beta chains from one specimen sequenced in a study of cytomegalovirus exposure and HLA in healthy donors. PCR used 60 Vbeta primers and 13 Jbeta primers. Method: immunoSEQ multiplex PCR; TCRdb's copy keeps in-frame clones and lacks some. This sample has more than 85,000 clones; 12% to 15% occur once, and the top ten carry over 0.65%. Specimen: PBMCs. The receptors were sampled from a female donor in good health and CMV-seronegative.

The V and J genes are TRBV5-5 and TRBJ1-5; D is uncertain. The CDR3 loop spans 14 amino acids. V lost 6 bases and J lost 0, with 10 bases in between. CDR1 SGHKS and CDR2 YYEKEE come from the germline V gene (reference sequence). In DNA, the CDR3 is TGTGCCAGCACGGCGGTTTATAGCAATCAGCCCCAGCATTTT. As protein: CASTAVYSNQPQHF.

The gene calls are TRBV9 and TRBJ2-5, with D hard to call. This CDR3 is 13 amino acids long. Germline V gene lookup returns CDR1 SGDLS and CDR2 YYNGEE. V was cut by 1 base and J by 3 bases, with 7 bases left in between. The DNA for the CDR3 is TGTGCCAGCAGCGTACAGAAGAAAGAGACCCAGTACTTC. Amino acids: CASSVQKKETQYF.

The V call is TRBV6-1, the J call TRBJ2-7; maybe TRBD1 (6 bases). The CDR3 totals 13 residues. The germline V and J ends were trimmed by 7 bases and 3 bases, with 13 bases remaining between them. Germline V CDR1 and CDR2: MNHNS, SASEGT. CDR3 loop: CASTRGPLYEQYF. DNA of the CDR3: TGTGCCAGCACCAGGGGACCCCTCTACGAGCAGTACTTC.

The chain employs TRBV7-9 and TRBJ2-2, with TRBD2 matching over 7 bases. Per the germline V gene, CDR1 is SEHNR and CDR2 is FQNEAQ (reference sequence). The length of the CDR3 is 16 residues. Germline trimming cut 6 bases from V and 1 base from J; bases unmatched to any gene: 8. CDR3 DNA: TGTGCCAGCAGACTTGTCGGGGGGTTGAACACCGGGGAGCTGTTTTTT. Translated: CASRLVGGLNTGELFF.